This T cell receptor (beta chain) was captured by sequencing in a study of beta chain features in type 1 diabetes. Study at large: Under 110,000,000 sorted cells were examined across all samples. Study-wide results and caveats: Moderate yet significant TCRB CDR3 shortening was seen in Type 1 diabetes patients in all four CD4+ subsets. In the patient group, naive, central memory and Treg TCRB repertoires seemed more alike than in the healthy donor group.

About this clone itself: The target antigen is unknown.

Purity above 95% was achieved in all sorted populations. Expressed TCRB transcripts were sequenced, since all the RNA that had been isolated was reverse transcribed. Some clones are missing from TCRdb's copy, which holds only in-frame ones; the method was immunoSEQ multiplex PCR. The table has under 550,000 clones, roughly 11% seen once; the top ten hold 0.045% to 0.06%. Germline V gives CDR1 SEHNR, CDR2 FQNEAQ (reference sequence). The CDR3 extends over 16 amino acids. The germline V and J ends were trimmed by 6 bases and 0 bases, with 15 bases remaining between them. The V call is TRBV7-9, the J call TRBJ2-1, with D tentatively TRBD1 (6 bases). Sequenced sample: naive CD4+ T cells from blood. The origin of this receptor is a woman between 18 and 29 years old in good health. Here the CDR3 DNA reads TGTGCCAGCAGATTACAGGGTACTAGCTCCTACAATGAGCAGTTCTTC. Encoded protein: CASRLQGTSSYNEQFF. Using reference TRBV7-9 and TRBJ2-1 for the parts outside the CDR3, the full variable domain is DTGVSQNPRHKITKRGQNVTFRCDPISEHNRLYWYRQTLGQGPEFLTYFQNEAQLEKSRLLSDRFSAERPKGSFSTLEIQRTEQGDSAMYLCASRLQGTSSYNEQFFGPGTRLTVL.